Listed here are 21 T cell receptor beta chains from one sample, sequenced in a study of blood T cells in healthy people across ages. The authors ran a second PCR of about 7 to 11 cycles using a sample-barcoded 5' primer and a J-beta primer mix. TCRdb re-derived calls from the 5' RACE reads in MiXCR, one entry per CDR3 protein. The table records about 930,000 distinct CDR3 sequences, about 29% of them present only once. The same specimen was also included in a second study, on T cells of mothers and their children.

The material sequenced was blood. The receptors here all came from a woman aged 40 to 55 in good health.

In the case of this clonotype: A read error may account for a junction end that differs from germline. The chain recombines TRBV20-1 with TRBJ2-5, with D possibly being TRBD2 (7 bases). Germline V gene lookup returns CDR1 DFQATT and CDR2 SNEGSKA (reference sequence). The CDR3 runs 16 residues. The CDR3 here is CSTRDVGRGTQETQYF. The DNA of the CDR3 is TGCAGTACTAGAGATGTGGGGAGGGGGACCCAAGAGACCCAGTACTTC.

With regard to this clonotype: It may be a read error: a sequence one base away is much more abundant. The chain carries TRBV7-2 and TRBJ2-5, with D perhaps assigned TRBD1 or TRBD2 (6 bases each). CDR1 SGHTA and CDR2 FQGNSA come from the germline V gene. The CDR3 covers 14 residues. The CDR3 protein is CVSSPRRGAETQYF. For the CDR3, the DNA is TGTGTCAGCAGCCCCAGGAGGGGGGCGGAGACCCAGTACTTC.

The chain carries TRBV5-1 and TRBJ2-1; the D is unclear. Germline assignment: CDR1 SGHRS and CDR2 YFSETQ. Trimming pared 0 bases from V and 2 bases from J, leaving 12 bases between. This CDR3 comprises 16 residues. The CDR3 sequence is CASSLAGWATYNEQFF. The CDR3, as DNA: TGCGCCAGCAGCTTGGCCGGGTGGGCTACCTACAATGAGCAGTTCTTC.

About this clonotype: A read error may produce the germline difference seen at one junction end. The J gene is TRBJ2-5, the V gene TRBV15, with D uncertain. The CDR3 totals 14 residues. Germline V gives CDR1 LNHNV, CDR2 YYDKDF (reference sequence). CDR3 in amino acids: CATGRGQDPETQYF. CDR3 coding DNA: TGTGCCACCGGCAGAGGTCAAGATCCGGAGACCCAGTACTTC.

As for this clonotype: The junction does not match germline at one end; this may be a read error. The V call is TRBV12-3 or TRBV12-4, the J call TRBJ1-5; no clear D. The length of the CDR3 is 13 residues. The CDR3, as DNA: TGTGCCAGCAGTTTCGATAGCGATCAGCCCCAGCATTTT. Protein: CASSFDSDQPQHF.

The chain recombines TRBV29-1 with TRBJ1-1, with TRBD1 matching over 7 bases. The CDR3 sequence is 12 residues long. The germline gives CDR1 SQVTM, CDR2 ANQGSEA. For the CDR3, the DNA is TGCAGTCCGGGACAGTTGAACACTGAAGCTTTCTTT. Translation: CSPGQLNTEAFF. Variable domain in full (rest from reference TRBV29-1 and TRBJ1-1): SAVISQKPSRDICQRGTSLTIQCQVDSQVTMMFWYRQQPGQSLTLIATANQGSEATYESGFVIDKFPISRPNLTFSTLTVSNMSPEDSSIYLCSPGQLNTEAFFGQGTRLTVV.

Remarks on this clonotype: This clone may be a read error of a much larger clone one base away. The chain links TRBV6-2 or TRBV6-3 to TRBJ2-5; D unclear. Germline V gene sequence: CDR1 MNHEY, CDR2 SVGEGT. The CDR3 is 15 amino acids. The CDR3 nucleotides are TGTGCCAACAGTTCCGGTCCGGGTCAGCAAGAGACCCAGTACTTC. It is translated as CANSSGPGQQETQYF.

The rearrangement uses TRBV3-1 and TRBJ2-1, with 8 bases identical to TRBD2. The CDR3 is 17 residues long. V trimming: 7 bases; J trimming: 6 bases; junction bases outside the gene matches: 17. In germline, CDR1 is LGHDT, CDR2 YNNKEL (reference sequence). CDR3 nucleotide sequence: TGTGCCAGCACCCCAGAGGGGACCGGGGGGGCCTGCAATGAGCAGTTCTTC. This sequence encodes CASTPEGTGGACNEQFF.

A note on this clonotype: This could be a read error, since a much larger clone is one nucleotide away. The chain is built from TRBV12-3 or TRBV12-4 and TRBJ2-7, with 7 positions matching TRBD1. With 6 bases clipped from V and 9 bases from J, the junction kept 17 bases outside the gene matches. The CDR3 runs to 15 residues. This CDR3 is CASRPRTGSYHGQYF. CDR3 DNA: TGTGCCAGCAGACCGAGGACAGGTAGCTACCACGGGCAGTACTTC.

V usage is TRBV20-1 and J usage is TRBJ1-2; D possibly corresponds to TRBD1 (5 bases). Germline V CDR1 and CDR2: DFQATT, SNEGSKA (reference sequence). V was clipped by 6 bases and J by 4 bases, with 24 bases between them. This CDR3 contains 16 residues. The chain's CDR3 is CSAASSKGAPSYGYTF. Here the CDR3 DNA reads TGCAGTGCCGCTAGTAGTAAAGGGGCGCCTAGCTATGGCTACACCTTC.

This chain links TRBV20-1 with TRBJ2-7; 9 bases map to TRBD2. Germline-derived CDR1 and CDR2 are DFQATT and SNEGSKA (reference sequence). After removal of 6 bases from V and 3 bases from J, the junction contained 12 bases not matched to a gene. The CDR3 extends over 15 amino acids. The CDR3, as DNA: TGCAGTGCGGAAGGCGCCGGGACTAGCTACTACGAGCAGTACTTC. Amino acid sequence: CSAEGAGTSYYEQYF.

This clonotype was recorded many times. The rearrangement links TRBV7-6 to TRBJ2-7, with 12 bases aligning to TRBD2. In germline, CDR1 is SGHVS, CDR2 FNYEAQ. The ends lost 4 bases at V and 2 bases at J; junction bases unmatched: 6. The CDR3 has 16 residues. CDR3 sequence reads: CASSSGASGGAYEQYF. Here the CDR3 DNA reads TGTGCCAGCAGCTCCGGGGCTAGCGGGGGGGCCTACGAGCAGTACTTC.

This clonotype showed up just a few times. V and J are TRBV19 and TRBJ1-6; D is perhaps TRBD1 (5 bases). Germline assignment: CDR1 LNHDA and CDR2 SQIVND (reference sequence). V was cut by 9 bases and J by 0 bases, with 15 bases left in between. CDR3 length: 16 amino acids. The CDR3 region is CASRTGRGSYNSPLHF. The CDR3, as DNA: TGTGCCAGCCGGACTGGTAGGGGCTCCTATAATTCACCCCTCCACTTT.

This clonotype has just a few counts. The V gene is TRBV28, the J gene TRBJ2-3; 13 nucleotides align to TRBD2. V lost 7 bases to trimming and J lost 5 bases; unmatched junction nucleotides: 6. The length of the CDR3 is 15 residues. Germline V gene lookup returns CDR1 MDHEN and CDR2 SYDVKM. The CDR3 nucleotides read TGTGCCAGCACGAGGACTAGCGGGGGCCTAGATACGCAGTATTTT. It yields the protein CASTRTSGGLDTQYF.

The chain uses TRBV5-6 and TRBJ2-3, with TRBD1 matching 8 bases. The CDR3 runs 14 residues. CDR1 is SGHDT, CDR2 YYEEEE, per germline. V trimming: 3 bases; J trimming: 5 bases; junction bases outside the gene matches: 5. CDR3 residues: CASSWAGGVDTQYF. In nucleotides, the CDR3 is TGTGCCAGCAGCTGGGCAGGGGGCGTAGATACGCAGTATTTT.

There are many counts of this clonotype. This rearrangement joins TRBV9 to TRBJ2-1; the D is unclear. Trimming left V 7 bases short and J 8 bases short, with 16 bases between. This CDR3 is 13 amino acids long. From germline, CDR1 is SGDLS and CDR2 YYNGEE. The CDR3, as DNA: TGTGCCAGCGGCCCCGGAAATTTGTATGAGCAGTTCTTC. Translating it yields CASGPGNLYEQFF.

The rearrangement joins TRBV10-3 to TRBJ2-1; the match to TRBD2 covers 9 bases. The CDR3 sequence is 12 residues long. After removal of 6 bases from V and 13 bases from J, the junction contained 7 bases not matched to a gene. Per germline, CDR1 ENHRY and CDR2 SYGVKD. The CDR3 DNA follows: TGTGCCATCAGGGGGACTAGCTCGGACCAGTTCTTC. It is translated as CAIRGTSSDQFF.

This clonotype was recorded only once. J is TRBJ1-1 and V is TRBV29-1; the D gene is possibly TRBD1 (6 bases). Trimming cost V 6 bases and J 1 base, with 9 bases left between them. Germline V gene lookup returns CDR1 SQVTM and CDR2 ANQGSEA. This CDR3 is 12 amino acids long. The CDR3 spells CSVGTPNTEAFF. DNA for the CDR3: TGCAGCGTGGGGACACCGAACACTGAAGCTTTCTTT.

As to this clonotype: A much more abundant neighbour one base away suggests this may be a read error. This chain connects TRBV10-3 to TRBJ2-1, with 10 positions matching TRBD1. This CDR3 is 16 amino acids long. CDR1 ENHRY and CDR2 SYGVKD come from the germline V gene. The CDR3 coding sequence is TGTGCCATCAGTGATTCCCGGGACAGGGGATACAATGAGCGGTTCTTC. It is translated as CAISDSRDRGYNERFF.

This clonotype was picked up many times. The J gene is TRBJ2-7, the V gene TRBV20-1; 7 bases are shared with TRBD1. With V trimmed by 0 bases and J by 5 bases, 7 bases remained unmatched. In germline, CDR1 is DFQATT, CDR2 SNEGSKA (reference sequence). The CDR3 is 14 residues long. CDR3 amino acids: CSAREGQARDEQYF. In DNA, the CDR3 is TGCAGTGCTAGAGAAGGACAGGCTAGAGACGAGCAGTACTTC.

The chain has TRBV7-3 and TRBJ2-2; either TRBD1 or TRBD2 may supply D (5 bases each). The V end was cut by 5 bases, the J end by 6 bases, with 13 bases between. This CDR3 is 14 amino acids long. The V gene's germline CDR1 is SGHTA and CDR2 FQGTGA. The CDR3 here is CASSPKRDAGELFF. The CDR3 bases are TGTGCCAGCAGCCCCAAAAGGGACGCCGGGGAGCTGTTTTTT.